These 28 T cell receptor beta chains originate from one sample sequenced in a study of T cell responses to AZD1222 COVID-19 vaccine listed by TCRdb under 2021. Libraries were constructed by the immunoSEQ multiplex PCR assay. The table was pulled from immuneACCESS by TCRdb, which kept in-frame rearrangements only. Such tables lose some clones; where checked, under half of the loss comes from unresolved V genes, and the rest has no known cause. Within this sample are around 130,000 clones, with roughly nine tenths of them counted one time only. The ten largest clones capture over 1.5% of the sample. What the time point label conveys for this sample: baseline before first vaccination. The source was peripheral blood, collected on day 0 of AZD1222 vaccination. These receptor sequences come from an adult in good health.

The CDR3 DNA sequence: TGTGCCAGCAGCTCCGACGAGAATACGCAGTATTTT. Residues: CASSSDENTQYF. The chain has TRBV5-4 and TRBJ2-3; D ambiguous. The length of the CDR3 is 12 residues. The germline gives CDR1 SGHNT, CDR2 YYREEE (reference sequence). V gave up 3 bases and J gave up 7 bases, with 9 bases separating them.

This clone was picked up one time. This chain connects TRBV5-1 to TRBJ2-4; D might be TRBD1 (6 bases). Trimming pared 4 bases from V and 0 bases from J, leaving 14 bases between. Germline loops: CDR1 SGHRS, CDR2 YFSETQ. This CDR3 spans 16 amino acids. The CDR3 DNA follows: TGCGCCAGCAGCACTACGTACAGGGCAGCCAAAAACATTCAGTACTTC. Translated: CASSTTYRAAKNIQYF.

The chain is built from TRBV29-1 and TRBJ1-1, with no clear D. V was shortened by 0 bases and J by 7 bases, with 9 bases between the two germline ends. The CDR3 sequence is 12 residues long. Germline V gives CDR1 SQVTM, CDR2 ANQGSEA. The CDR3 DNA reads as TGCAGCGTTGAAGAGGACTGGTTTGAAGCTTTCTTT. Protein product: CSVEEDWFEAFF.

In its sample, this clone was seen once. CDR3: CASSTGLNTEAFF. CDR3 coding DNA: TGTGCCAGCAGCACAGGGTTGAACACTGAAGCTTTCTTT. This chain connects TRBV6-5 to TRBJ1-1; D might be TRBD1 (6 bases). The CDR3 loop spans 13 amino acids. From germline, CDR1 is MNHEY and CDR2 SVGAGI. Trimming pared 6 bases from V and 0 bases from J, leaving 8 bases between.

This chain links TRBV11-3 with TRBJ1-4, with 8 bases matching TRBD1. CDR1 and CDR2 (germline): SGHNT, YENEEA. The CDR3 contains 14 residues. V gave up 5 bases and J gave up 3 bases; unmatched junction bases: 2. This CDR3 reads CASSPGQANEKLFF. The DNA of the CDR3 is TGTGCCAGCAGCCCGGGACAGGCTAATGAAAAACTGTTTTTT.

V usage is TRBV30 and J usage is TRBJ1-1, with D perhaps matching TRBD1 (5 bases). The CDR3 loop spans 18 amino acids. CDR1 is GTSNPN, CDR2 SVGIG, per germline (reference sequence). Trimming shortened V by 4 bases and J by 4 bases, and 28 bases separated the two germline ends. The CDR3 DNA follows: TGTGCCTGGACTAAAGTTGACAGACCGGGGAAAGACATCACTGAAGCTTTCTTT. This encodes CAWTKVDRPGKDITEAFF.

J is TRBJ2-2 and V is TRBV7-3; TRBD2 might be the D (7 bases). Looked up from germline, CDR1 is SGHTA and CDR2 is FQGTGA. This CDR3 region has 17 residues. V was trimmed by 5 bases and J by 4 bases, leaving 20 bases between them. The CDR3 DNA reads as TGTGCCAGCAGCCCCCTTAGGGGGGGTTATCGCACCGGGGAGCTGTTTTTT. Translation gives CASSPLRGGYRTGELFF.

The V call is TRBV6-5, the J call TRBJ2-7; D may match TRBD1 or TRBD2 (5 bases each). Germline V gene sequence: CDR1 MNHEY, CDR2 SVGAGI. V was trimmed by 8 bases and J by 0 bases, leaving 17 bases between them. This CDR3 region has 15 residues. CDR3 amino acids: CASGTGPASSYEQYF. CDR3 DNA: TGTGCCAGCGGAACGGGGCCGGCGAGCTCCTACGAGCAGTACTTC.

CDR3 bases: TGTGCCGGGATGCCGAGGGGGCGCGGCTATGGCTACACCTTC. Translating gives CAGMPRGRGYGYTF. The rearrangement uses TRBV30 and TRBJ1-2, with 7 bases identical to TRBD1. The CDR3 loop spans 14 amino acids. The germline gives CDR1 GTSNPN, CDR2 SVGIG (reference sequence). Unmatched junction bases numbered 13, after V lost 8 bases and J lost 4 bases.

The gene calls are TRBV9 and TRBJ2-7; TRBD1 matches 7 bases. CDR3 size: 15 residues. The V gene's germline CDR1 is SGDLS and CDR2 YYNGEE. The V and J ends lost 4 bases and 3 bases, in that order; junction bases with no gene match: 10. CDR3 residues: CASSYGGDSVYEQYF. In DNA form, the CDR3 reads TGTGCCAGCAGCTACGGTGGGGACAGTGTCTACGAGCAGTACTTC.

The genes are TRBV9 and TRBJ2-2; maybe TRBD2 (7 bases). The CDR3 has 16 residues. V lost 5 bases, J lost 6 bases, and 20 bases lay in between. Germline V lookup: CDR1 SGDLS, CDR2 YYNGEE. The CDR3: CASRPSTGRGPGELFF. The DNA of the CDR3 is TGTGCCAGCAGACCTAGTACAGGGCGGGGGCCCGGGGAGCTGTTTTTT.

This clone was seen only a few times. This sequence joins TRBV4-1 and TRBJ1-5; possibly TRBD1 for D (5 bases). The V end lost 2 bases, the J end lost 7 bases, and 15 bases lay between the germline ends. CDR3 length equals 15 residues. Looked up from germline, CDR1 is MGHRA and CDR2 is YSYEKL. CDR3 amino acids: CASSQSGVDLQPQHF. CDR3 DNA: TGCGCCAGCAGCCAATCGGGGGTCGATTTACAGCCCCAGCATTTT.

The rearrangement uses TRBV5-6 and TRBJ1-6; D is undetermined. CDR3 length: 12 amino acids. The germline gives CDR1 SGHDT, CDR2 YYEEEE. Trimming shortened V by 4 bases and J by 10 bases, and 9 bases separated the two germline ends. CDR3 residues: CASSPGSSPLHF. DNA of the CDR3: TGTGCCAGCAGCCCCGGGTCGTCACCCCTCCACTTT. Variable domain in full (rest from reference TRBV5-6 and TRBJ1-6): DAGVTQSPTHLIKTRGQQVTLRCSPKSGHDTVSWYQQALGQGPQFIFQYYEEEERQRGNFPDRFSGHQFPNYSSELNVNALLLGDSALYLCASSPGSSPLHFGNGTRLTVT.

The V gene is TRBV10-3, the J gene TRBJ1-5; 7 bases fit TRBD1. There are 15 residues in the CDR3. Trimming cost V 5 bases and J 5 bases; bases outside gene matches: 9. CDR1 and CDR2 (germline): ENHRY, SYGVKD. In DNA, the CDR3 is TGTGCCATCAGTCAAACCGGGACAGATCATCAGCCCCAGCATTTT. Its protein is CAISQTGTDHQPQHF.

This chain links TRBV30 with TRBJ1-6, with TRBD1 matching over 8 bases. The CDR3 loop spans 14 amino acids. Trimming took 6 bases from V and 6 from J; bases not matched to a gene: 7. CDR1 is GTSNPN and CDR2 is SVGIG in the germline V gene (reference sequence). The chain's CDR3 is CACQGAHSNSPLHF. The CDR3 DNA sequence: TGTGCCTGTCAGGGGGCGCATTCTAATTCACCCCTCCACTTT.

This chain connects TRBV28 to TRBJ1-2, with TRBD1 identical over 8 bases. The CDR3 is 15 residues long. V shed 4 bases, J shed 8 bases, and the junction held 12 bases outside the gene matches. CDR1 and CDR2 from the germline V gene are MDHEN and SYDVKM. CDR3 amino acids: CASSSTSGGALGYTF. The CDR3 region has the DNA TGTGCCAGCAGTTCCACCTCAGGGGGCGCGTTGGGCTACACCTTC.

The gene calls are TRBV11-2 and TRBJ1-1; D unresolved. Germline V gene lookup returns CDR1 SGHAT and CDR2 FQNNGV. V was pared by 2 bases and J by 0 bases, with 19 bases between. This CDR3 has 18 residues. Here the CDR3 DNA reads TGTGCCAGCAGCTTATATCCCCCCCAGTCGTCACTGAACACTGAAGCTTTCTTT. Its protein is CASSLYPPQSSLNTEAFF.

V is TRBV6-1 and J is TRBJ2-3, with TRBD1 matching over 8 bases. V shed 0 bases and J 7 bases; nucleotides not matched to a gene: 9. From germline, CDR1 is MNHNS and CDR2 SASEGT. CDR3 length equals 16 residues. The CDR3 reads CASSEALYDRGNTQYF. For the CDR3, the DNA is TGTGCCAGCAGTGAAGCGCTATATGACAGGGGAAATACGCAGTATTTT.

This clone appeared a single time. The CDR3 here is CASSQGGPLEGYTF. The CDR3 DNA reads as TGCGCCAGCAGCCAGGGGGGGCCCCTAGAGGGCTACACCTTC. The genes are TRBV4-1 and TRBJ1-2; a possible D gene is TRBD1 (6 bases). From germline, CDR1 is MGHRA and CDR2 YSYEKL. V shed 3 bases and J shed 8 bases, with 16 bases lying between them. The CDR3 loop spans 14 amino acids.

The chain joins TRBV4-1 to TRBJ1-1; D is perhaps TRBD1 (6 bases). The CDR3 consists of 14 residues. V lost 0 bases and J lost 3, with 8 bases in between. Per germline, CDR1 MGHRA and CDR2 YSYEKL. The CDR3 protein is CASSQEGAHTEAFF. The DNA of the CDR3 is TGCGCCAGCAGCCAAGAGGGGGCACACACTGAAGCTTTCTTT.

CDR3 in amino acids: CATSRGQIYEQYF. CDR3 sequence (DNA): TGTGCCACCAGCAGGGGACAAATCTACGAGCAGTACTTC. The V and J genes are TRBV15 and TRBJ2-7; D is perhaps TRBD1 (6 bases). CDR1 is LNHNV, CDR2 YYDKDF, per germline (reference sequence). CDR3 length: 13 residues. Trimming shortened V by 3 bases and J by 3 bases, and 9 bases separated the two germline ends.

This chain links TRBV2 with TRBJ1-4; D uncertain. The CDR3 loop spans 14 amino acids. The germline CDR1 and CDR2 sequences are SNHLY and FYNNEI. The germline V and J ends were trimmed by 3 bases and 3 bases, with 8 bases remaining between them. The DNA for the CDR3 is TGTGCCAGCAGTGACGGGAGATCTAATGAAAAACTGTTTTTT. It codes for CASSDGRSNEKLFF.

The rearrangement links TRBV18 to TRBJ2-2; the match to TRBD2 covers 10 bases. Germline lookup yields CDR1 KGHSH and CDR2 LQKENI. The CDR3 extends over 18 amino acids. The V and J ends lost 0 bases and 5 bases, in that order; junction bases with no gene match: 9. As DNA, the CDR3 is TGTGCCAGCTCACCACCGATAGCGGGAGGCCGGAGTACCGGGGAGCTGTTTTTT. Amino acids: CASSPPIAGGRSTGELFF.

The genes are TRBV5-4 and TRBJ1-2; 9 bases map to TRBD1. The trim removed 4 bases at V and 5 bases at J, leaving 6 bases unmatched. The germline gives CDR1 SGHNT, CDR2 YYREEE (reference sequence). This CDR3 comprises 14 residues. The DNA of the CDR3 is TGTGCCAGCAGCCGTCCCGGGACAGGGTATGGCTACACCTTC. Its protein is CASSRPGTGYGYTF.

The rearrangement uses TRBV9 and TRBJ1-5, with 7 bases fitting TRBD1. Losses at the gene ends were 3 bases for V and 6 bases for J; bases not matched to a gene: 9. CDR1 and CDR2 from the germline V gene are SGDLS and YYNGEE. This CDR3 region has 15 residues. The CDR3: CASSGGTDDLQPQHF. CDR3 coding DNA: TGTGCCAGCAGCGGCGGGACAGATGACCTTCAGCCCCAGCATTTT.

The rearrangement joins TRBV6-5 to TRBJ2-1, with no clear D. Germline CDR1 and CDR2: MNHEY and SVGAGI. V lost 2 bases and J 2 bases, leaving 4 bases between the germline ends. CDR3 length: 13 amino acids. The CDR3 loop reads CASSYRPYNEQFF. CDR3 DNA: TGTGCCAGCAGTTACCGACCCTACAATGAGCAGTTCTTC.

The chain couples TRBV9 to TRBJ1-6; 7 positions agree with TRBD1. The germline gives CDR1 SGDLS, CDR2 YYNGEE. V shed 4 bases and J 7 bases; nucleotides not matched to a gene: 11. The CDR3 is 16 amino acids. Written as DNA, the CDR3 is TGTGCCAGCAGCTCCCAGGGGGTCCCCGCCAATTCACCCCTCCACTTT. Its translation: CASSSQGVPANSPLHF.

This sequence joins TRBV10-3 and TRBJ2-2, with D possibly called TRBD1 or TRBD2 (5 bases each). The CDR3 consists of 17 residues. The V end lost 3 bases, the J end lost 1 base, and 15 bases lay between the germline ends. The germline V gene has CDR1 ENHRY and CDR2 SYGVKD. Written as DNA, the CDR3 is TGTGCCATCAGTGAATCCGGGACGGCACTGAACACCGGGGAGCTGTTTTTT. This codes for CAISESGTALNTGELFF.